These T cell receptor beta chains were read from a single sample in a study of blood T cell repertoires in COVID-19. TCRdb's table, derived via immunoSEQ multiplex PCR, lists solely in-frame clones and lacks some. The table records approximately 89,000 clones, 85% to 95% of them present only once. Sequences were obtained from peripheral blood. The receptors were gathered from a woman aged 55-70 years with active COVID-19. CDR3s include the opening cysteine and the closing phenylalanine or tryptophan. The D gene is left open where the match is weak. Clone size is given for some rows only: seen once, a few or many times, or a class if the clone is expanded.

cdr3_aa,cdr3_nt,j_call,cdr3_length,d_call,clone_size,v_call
CASSRGRTAFFNYGYTF,TGTGCCAGCAGCCGGGGTCGGACTGCCTTCTTTAACTATGGCTACACCTTC,TRBJ1-2,17,-,-,TRBV3-1/TRBV3-2
CAWSTRDYEKLFF,TGTGCCTGGAGTACCAGGGACTATGAAAAACTGTTTTTT,TRBJ1-4,13,-,-,TRBV30
CASSTREGLTDTQYF,TGTGCCAGCAGTACTCGGGAAGGACTCACAGATACGCAGTATTTT,TRBJ2-3,15,-,-,TRBV28
CASALGTSTNTGELFF,TGTGCCAGCGCCCTGGGCACATCGACGAACACCGGGGAGCTGTTTTTT,TRBJ2-2,16,-,-,TRBV2
CASSQVPGGEQYF,TGTGCCAGCAGCCAAGTTCCGGGGGGCGAGCAGTACTTC,TRBJ2-7,13,TRBD2,few,TRBV3-1/TRBV3-2
CASNPGTGSAEAFF,TGTGCCAGCAACCCCGGGACAGGGTCCGCTGAAGCTTTCTTT,TRBJ1-1,14,TRBD1,-,TRBV6-5
CASSLGGLALTDTQYF,TGTGCCAGCAGCTTGGGGGGGCTAGCACTCACAGATACGCAGTATTTT,TRBJ2-3,16,-,-,TRBV5-6
CASSHSAGGLEQYF,TGTGCCAGCAGCCATTCAGCGGGGGGGCTCGAGCAGTACTTC,TRBJ2-7,14,TRBD2,-,TRBV3-1/TRBV3-2
CASSDATSGFSGRAFLEQFF,TGCGCCAGCAGTGATGCTACCTCGGGGTTTAGCGGGAGGGCCTTTCTTGAGCAGTTCTTC,TRBJ2-1,20,TRBD2,-,TRBV10-1
CAWTASFEQFF,TGTGCCTGGACAGCTAGCTTTGAGCAGTTCTTC,TRBJ2-1,11,-,-,TRBV30
CASSPGWGMNTEAFF,TGTGCCAGCAGCCCGGGATGGGGTATGAACACTGAAGCTTTCTTT,TRBJ1-1,15,-,-,TRBV5-4
CASSQERIVGTRFYEQYF,TGCGCCAGCAGCCAAGAAAGGATTGTCGGGACTAGGTTTTACGAGCAGTACTTC,TRBJ2-7,18,TRBD2,-,TRBV4-3
CASSLGAGQGFFSTDTQYF,TGTGCCAGCAGCTTGGGCGCGGGACAGGGATTTTTTAGCACAGATACGCAGTATTTT,TRBJ2-3,19,TRBD1,-,TRBV7-3
CASTPSGDRGNEQYF,TGTGCCAGCACCCCCTCCGGGGACAGGGGCAACGAGCAGTACTTC,TRBJ2-7,15,TRBD1,-,TRBV28
CASSARQGAANEKLFF,TGTGCCAGCAGTGCCCGACAGGGCGCGGCTAATGAAAAACTGTTTTTT,TRBJ1-4,16,TRBD1,-,TRBV28
CASSGTGQANTEAFF,TGTGCCAGCAGCGGGACGGGACAGGCGAACACTGAAGCTTTCTTT,TRBJ1-1,15,TRBD1,-,TRBV5-6
CACGRSGTSQPQHF,TGTGCCTGCGGTCGGTCAGGGACAAGTCAGCCCCAGCATTTT,TRBJ1-5,14,-,-,TRBV19
CASSLSPRGNEQFF,TGTGCCAGCAGCCTCTCCCCTAGGGGAAATGAGCAGTTCTTC,TRBJ2-1,14,-,once,TRBV9
CASSQDLGLAGRFF,TGTGCCAGCAGCCAAGATTTGGGACTAGCGGGTCGATTCTTC,TRBJ2-1,14,TRBD2,-,TRBV3-1/TRBV3-2
CASSAHGRVSGNTIYF,TGTGCCAGCAGCGCACACGGCCGGGTCTCTGGAAACACCATATATTTT,TRBJ1-3,16,-,-,TRBV11-2
CASSLSGGDNEQFF,TGTGCCAGCAGCTTGTCCGGCGGTGACAATGAGCAGTTCTTC,TRBJ2-1,14,-,-,TRBV7-2
CASSDLGEQFF,TGCGCCAGCAGTGATCTCGGGGAGCAGTTCTTC,TRBJ2-1,11,-,-,TRBV10-1
CAWRAWRGKGEETQYF,TGTGCCTGGAGGGCTTGGCGCGGGAAAGGGGAGGAGACCCAGTACTTC,TRBJ2-5,16,-,-,TRBV30
CASSQEGLVSGRYYGYTF,TGCGCCAGCAGCCAAGAAGGTTTAGTTTCAGGGAGGTACTATGGCTACACCTTC,TRBJ1-2,18,-,-,TRBV4-1
CASAPPRGLAGGYTGELFF,TGTGCTAGTGCCCCTCCCCGGGGACTAGCGGGAGGATACACCGGGGAGCTGTTTTTT,TRBJ2-2,19,TRBD2,-,TRBV12-5
CASSENQGSYNEQFF,TGTGCCAGCAGTGAAAACCAGGGGAGCTACAATGAGCAGTTCTTC,TRBJ2-1,15,-,-,TRBV6-1
CASSAGGSITEAFF,TGTGCCAGCAGTGCAGGAGGGTCCATCACTGAAGCTTTCTTT,TRBJ1-1,14,-,-,TRBV2
CATQGQRTEAFF,TGTGCCACCCAGGGGCAGAGGACTGAAGCTTTCTTT,TRBJ1-1,12,-,-,TRBV19
CASREGLAAAYEQYF,TGTGCCAGCAGGGAGGGACTAGCGGCAGCCTACGAGCAGTACTTC,TRBJ2-7,15,TRBD2,-,TRBV2
CASTLAGTFYSNQPQHF,TGTGCCAGCACACTGGCGGGGACCTTCTATAGCAATCAGCCCCAGCATTTT,TRBJ1-5,17,-,-,TRBV2
CASSLAGNTEAFF,TGTGCCAGCAGCTTGGCCGGGAACACTGAAGCTTTCTTT,TRBJ1-1,13,-,-,TRBV5-4
CASSFRDTEAFF,TGTGCCAGCAGCTTCCGCGACACTGAAGCTTTCTTT,TRBJ1-1,12,-,once,TRBV5-4
CASSFGISGRYNEQFF,TGTGCCAGCAGCTTTGGGATTAGCGGGCGATACAATGAGCAGTTCTTC,TRBJ2-1,16,TRBD2,-,TRBV7-8
CASGGGTHHYGYTF,TGTGCCAGCGGTGGCGGGACCCACCACTATGGCTACACCTTC,TRBJ1-2,14,-,few,TRBV28
CASSPRTREGYTF,TGTGCCAGCAGTCCCCGGACCCGGGAGGGATACACCTTC,TRBJ1-2,13,-,-,TRBV28
CASSVGQGHTGELFF,TGTGCCAGCAGTGTTGGACAGGGGCACACCGGGGAGCTGTTTTTT,TRBJ2-2,15,TRBD1,-,TRBV28
CASSHEMDNEQFF,TGTGCCAGCAGCCATGAGATGGACAATGAGCAGTTCTTC,TRBJ2-1,13,-,-,TRBV14
CASNMEGIMNTEAFF,TGTGCCAGCAACATGGAGGGCATCATGAACACTGAAGCTTTCTTT,TRBJ1-1,15,-,-,TRBV27
CAISDNRADWMNTEAFF,TGTGCCATCAGTGATAACAGGGCCGATTGGATGAACACTGAAGCTTTCTTT,TRBJ1-1,17,-,-,TRBV10-3
CSVDLPGQGAGGGYTF,TGCAGCGTTGATCTCCCCGGACAGGGGGCCGGGGGGGGCTACACCTTC,TRBJ1-2,16,TRBD1,-,TRBV29-1
CASSKGQGAVGSPLHF,TGTGCCAGCAGTAAGGGACAGGGGGCAGTCGGATCACCCCTCCACTTT,TRBJ1-6,16,TRBD1,once,TRBV2
CASRTSGSYEQYF,TGTGCCAGCCGGACTAGCGGGAGCTACGAGCAGTACTTC,TRBJ2-7,13,TRBD2,-,TRBV2
CASGSPGGVRNQPQHF,TGTGCTAGTGGTTCGCCGGGGGGGGTTCGTAATCAGCCCCAGCATTTT,TRBJ1-5,16,-,-,TRBV12-5
CSASNDWTGNEKLFF,TGCAGTGCTAGTAATGATTGGACAGGGAATGAAAAACTGTTTTTT,TRBJ1-4,15,TRBD1,-,TRBV20-1
CASSEREKNEQYF,TGTGCCAGCAGTGAAAGAGAGAAAAACGAGCAGTACTTC,TRBJ2-7,13,-,-,TRBV2
CASSVDRGWTGNTIYF,TGTGCCAGCAGCGTCGACAGGGGTTGGACCGGAAACACCATATATTTT,TRBJ1-3,16,-,-,TRBV21-1
CATSRALAAGKSIDTQYF,TGTGCCACCAGCAGAGCCCTAGCGGCGGGGAAATCAATCGATACGCAGTATTTT,TRBJ2-3,18,TRBD2,once,TRBV15
CASSSPTRLGEFF,TGTGCCAGCAGTTCACCAACTAGACTAGGGGAGTTCTTC,TRBJ2-1,13,-,-,TRBV27
CASSRLAGGGTDTQYF,TGTGCCAGCAGTCGCTTAGCGGGGGGAGGGACAGATACGCAGTATTTT,TRBJ2-3,16,TRBD2,-,TRBV3-1/TRBV3-2
CASRLAVQFDHYGELFF,TGTGCAAGTCGCTTAGCGGTACAATTCGATCACTACGGGGAGCTGTTTTTT,TRBJ2-2,17,-,-,TRBV12-2